A selection of T cell receptor beta chains follows, all from one sample in a study of spatial heterogeneity in lung cancer. TCRdb passed the 5' RACE reads through MiXCR, listing each CDR3 protein once. The table has approximately 4,900 distinct CDR3 sequences, 29% seen once. Material: lung tumor tissue, obtained at surgery. The receptors derive from a female donor with early-stage non-small cell lung cancer. Both conserved end residues are part of each CDR3. The D gene is left open where the match is weak. A clone size is listed for some rows: how often the clone was seen (once, few, many), or a class if it is expanded.

>-|-|TRBV4-3|TRBJ2-5
CASSPEAGDRQETQYF
TGCGCCAGCAGCCCCGAGGCGGGGGACAGGCAAGAGACCCAGTACTTC
>TRBD1|medium-sized|TRBV18|TRBJ2-1
CASSPNRDSEQFF
TGTGCCAGCTCACCTAACAGGGACAGTGAGCAGTTCTTC
>-|-|TRBV5-1|TRBJ2-7
CASSPNGGNEQYF
TGCGCCAGCAGCCCCAATGGGGGGAACGAGCAGTACTTC
>-|-|TRBV6-1|TRBJ1-5
CASSASRPEGRQHF
TGTGCCAGCAGTGCCTCACGCCCCGAAGGGAGGCAGCATTTT
>TRBD2|medium-sized|TRBV29-1|TRBJ2-7
CSGATSEGQYF
TGCAGCGGGGCAACTAGCGAGGGGCAGTACTTC
>-|medium-sized|TRBV9|TRBJ1-1
CASSVEGLAANTEAFF
TGTGCCAGCAGCGTAGAAGGTCTGGCAGCGAACACTGAAGCTTTCTTT
>-|-|TRBV6-6|TRBJ2-7
CASSPRVGEQYF
TGTGCCAGCAGCCCCAGGGTAGGCGAGCAGTACTTC
>-|medium-sized|TRBV5-6|TRBJ1-4
CASSSQVQGKNEKLFF
TGTGCCAGCAGCTCCCAAGTTCAGGGGAAGAATGAAAAACTGTTTTTT
>-|many|TRBV12-3/TRBV12-4|TRBJ1-3
CASTGQHSGNTIYF
TGTGCCAGCACGGGCCAGCACTCTGGAAACACCATATATTTT
>TRBD1|-|TRBV4-1|TRBJ1-1
CASSRGTGGEAFF
TGCGCCAGCAGCCGAGGGACAGGGGGTGAAGCTTTCTTT
>TRBD1|many|TRBV5-6|TRBJ2-3
CASSTDRGGTQYF
TGTGCCAGCAGCACGGACAGGGGAGGTACGCAGTATTTT
>TRBD1|many|TRBV28|TRBJ1-2
CASSLSLGGGDRDYGYTF
TGTGCCAGCAGTTTAAGCCTTGGGGGCGGGGACAGAGACTATGGCTACACCTTC
>-|many|TRBV4-1|TRBJ2-7
CASRLEDGTYDEQYF
TGCGCCAGCAGACTAGAGGACGGGACCTACGATGAGCAGTACTTC
>TRBD2|medium-sized|TRBV5-6|TRBJ2-5
CASSSMASGVETQYF
TGTGCCAGCAGCTCTATGGCTAGCGGGGTGGAGACCCAGTACTTC
>TRBD1|-|TRBV20-1|TRBJ1-1
CSARETQGTTEAFF
TGCAGTGCTAGAGAGACACAGGGGACCACTGAAGCTTTCTTT
>-|medium-sized|TRBV20-1|TRBJ1-2
CSVRSLNYGYTF
TGCAGTGTCAGATCGCTAAACTATGGCTACACCTTC
>-|medium-sized|TRBV10-3|TRBJ2-5
CAISVGGQETQYF
TGTGCCATCAGTGTTGGCGGCCAAGAGACCCAGTACTTC
>-|-|TRBV28|TRBJ1-3
CASSFRSLGGNTIYF
TGTGCCAGCAGTTTTCGCTCGCTAGGCGGAAACACCATATATTTT